The rows below give T cell receptor beta chains drawn from one sample of a study of T cell responses to AZD1222 COVID-19 vaccine. Repertoires were generated with immunoSEQ multiplex PCR, while TCRdb's copy carries only in-frame clones and drops some. The top ten clones hold about 4% of a sample with about 170,000 clones, 85% to 95% of them seen once. The source was peripheral blood, collected on day 0 of AZD1222 vaccination. Receptors originate from an adult in good health. The CDR3 runs from the conserved cysteine through the conserved F or W. D genes are given only for firm matches. Some rows have no size entry. The others give once, few or many, or a class for an expanded clone.

D gene,clone size,J gene,V gene,CDR3 protein,CDR3 DNA
TRBD2,NA,TRBJ2-1,TRBV6-5,CASSPLAGSYNEQFF,TGTGCCAGCAGTCCACTAGCGGGGTCCTACAATGAGCAGTTCTTC
NA,once,TRBJ1-1,TRBV19,CASRANTEAFF,TGTGCCAGTCGCGCGAACACTGAAGCTTTCTTT
TRBD1,once,TRBJ1-1,TRBV19,CASSWYRGRNTEAFF,TGTGCCAGTAGTTGGTACAGGGGGCGGAACACTGAAGCTTTCTTT
TRBD1,once,TRBJ1-2,TRBV19,CASSNRDRGLYGYTF,TGTGCCAGTAGTAACCGGGACAGGGGATTGTATGGCTACACCTTC
NA,NA,TRBJ1-6,TRBV12-3/TRBV12-4,CASTENNSPLHF,TGTGCCAGCACCGAAAACAATTCACCCCTCCACTTT
TRBD1,once,TRBJ1-5,TRBV6-1,CASSEALHWTGSANQPQHF,TGTGCCAGCAGTGAAGCGCTTCATTGGACAGGAAGCGCAAATCAGCCCCAGCATTTT
TRBD1,NA,TRBJ2-7,TRBV6-6,CASSPQTGYAYEQYF,TGTGCCAGCAGTCCCCAGACAGGGTATGCCTACGAGCAGTACTTC
NA,NA,TRBJ1-6,TRBV10-3,CAISEQGESPLHF,TGTGCCATCAGTGAACAAGGGGAATCACCCCTCCACTTT
TRBD1,NA,TRBJ1-2,TRBV11-2,CASSPGGWGVYGYTF,TGTGCCAGCAGCCCAGGGGGCTGGGGCGTCTATGGCTACACCTTC
NA,once,TRBJ2-1,TRBV7-9,CASSKEQTSSPYNEQFF,TGTGCCAGCAGCAAAGAACAAACTAGCAGTCCGTACAATGAGCAGTTCTTC
NA,NA,TRBJ2-3,TRBV5-1,CASSLSLPTDTQYF,TGCGCCAGCAGCTTGAGTCTCCCCACAGATACGCAGTATTTT
NA,NA,TRBJ1-2,TRBV6-5,CASSRGQNYGYTF,TGTGCCAGCAGCCGTGGACAGAACTATGGCTACACCTTC
NA,few,TRBJ1-3,TRBV5-4,CASSSPGRGLSGNTIYF,TGTGCCAGCAGCTCCCCGGGTAGAGGCCTTTCTGGAAACACCATATATTTT
NA,NA,TRBJ2-2,TRBV27,CASSPNTGPGELFF,TGTGCCAGCAGTCCAAACACAGGGCCCGGGGAGCTGTTTTTT
TRBD2,NA,TRBJ2-2,TRBV6-5,CASSYVAGGNTGELFF,TGTGCCAGCAGTTACGTGGCGGGAGGGAACACCGGGGAGCTGTTTTTT
NA,NA,TRBJ2-1,TRBV28,CASSEVVRHSEQFF,TGTGCCAGCAGCGAGGTTGTCAGGCATAGTGAGCAGTTCTTC
TRBD2,NA,TRBJ2-3,TRBV7-9,CASSLGLAGGGDTQYF,TGTGCCAGCAGCTTAGGCCTAGCGGGAGGAGGAGATACGCAGTATTTT
NA,NA,TRBJ2-7,TRBV6-1,CASSERMTGQTYEQYF,TGTGCCAGCAGTGAAAGGATGACAGGCCAAACCTACGAGCAGTACTTC
NA,few,TRBJ1-4,TRBV7-6,CASSASRAVTEKLFF,TGTGCCAGCAGCGCCTCCCGGGCAGTTACTGAAAAACTGTTTTTT
NA,NA,TRBJ1-1,TRBV4-2,CASSHALGAEAFF,TGTGCCAGCAGCCATGCTTTGGGTGCTGAAGCTTTCTTT
TRBD1,NA,TRBJ1-1,TRBV18,CASSPPVGQGRTEAFF,TGTGCCAGCTCACCACCGGTAGGACAGGGGAGGACTGAAGCTTTCTTT
TRBD2,NA,TRBJ2-1,TRBV7-9,CASSLVTSGSDEQFF,TGTGCCAGCAGCTTAGTGACTAGCGGGAGTGATGAGCAGTTCTTC